The T cell receptor beta chain described here comes from a study of cytomegalovirus exposure and HLA in healthy donors. Study overall: About 79 million unique TCRs from HLA-typed donors were held in an early data release.

The PCR employed 60 Vbeta primers together with 13 Jbeta primers. Libraries were prepared by immunoSEQ multiplex PCR; TCRdb keeps only in-frame clonotypes and omits some of them. The table lists under 200,000 clones, 70% to 80% of them singletons. Trimming cost V 6 bases and J 4 bases, with 7 bases left between them. Germline CDR1 is SNHLY and CDR2 is FYNNEI. This CDR3 is built from 12 residues. The source of this sequence is a man in his fifties or sixties in good health and CMV-seronegative. The specimen sequenced was PBMCs. V usage is TRBV2 and J usage is TRBJ2-1; tentative D call: TRBD2 (6 bases). CDR3 sequence (DNA): TGTGCCAGCAGAGGACTATACAATGAGCAGTTCTTC. It specifies CASRGLYNEQFF.